This TCR beta chain was found in a study of tumor and adjacent non-tumor tissue in lung cancer. With 4 bases clipped from V and 8 bases from J, the junction kept 12 bases outside the gene matches. The CDR3 totals 16 residues. Germline loops: CDR1 SGHRS, CDR2 YFSETQ. Three rounds of nested PCR, following a modified ARM-PCR protocol, produced the TCRbeta library. TCRdb analysed the multiplex PCR reads with MiXCR anew, one entry per CDR3 protein. The sample yields over 110,000 distinct CDR3 sequences, around 65% seen once. No cell sorting was done before RNA was extracted from the tissue. The sequenced sample was lung tumor tissue. The sequence came from a man aged 55-75 years with small cell lung cancer. This chain uses TRBV5-1 with TRBJ1-6, with TRBD1 matching 7 bases. DNA of the CDR3: TGCGCCAGCAGCGCCAAGACAGGGCCGGTTGATTCACCCCTCCACTTT. Amino acid sequence: CASSAKTGPVDSPLHF.